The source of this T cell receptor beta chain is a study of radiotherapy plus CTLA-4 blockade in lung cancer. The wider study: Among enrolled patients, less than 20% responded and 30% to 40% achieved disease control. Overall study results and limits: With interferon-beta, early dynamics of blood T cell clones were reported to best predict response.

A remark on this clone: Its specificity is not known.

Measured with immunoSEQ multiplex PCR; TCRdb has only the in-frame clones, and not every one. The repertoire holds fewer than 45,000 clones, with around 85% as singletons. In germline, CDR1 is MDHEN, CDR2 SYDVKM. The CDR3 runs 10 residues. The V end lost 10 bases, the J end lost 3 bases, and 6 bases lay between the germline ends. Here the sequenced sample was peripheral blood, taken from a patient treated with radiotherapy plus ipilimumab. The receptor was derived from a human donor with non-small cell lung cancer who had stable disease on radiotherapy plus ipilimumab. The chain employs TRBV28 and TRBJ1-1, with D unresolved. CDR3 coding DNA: TGTGCCACCCCTTACACTGAAGCTTTCTTT. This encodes CATPYTEAFF.